Ten or more counts support the clone carrying this TCR beta chain. The antigen is unknown. The data derive from a study of neurological immune-mediated disorders. Overall study findings and caveats: CDR3 amino acid sequences found in expanded clones were never shared across subjects, suggesting private repertoires in all groups.

It was by 5'RACE with 10-nucleotide random UMIs that the cDNA was made. MiXCR was run by TCRdb on the 5' RACE reads, yielding one entry per CDR3 protein. Among around 69,000 distinct CDR3 sequences listed, more than 8.5% were seen once. Sample time point: longitudinal time-point 1 (baseline). Trimming cost V 0 bases and J 5 bases; bases outside gene matches: 8. Germline V gives CDR1 SGHRS, CDR2 YFSETQ. CDR3 length: 16 residues. The TCR was taken from a man aged 25 to 40 in good health. This chain connects TRBV5-1 to TRBJ2-1; TRBD2 agrees at 7 bases. The specimen was PBMCs. CDR3 sequence: CASSLALAEPHNEQFF. The CDR3 DNA reads as TGCGCCAGCAGCTTGGCGCTAGCGGAACCCCACAATGAGCAGTTCTTC. The full variable domain, rest sourced from reference TRBV5-1 and TRBJ2-1, is KAGVTQTPRYLIKTRGQQVTLSCSPISGHRSVSWYQQTPGQGLQFLFEYFSETQRNKGNFPGRFSGRQFSNSRSEMNVSTLELGDSALYLCASSLALAEPHNEQFFGPGTRLTVL.